The T cell receptor beta chain described here comes from a study of CD8+ T cells in alopecia areata. Study-level results: Normal skin's resident alphabeta T cells are sequenced alongside lesional scalp T cells.

Comments on this clone: Antigen: not known. Gene names are mouse gene names. The read ends 4 residues early relative to the CDR3; the germline J gene fills the gap.

Sequencing templates came from extracted RNA that was reverse transcribed into cDNA. Some clones are missing from TCRdb's copy, which holds only in-frame ones; the method was immunoSEQ multiplex PCR. This set yields around 18,000 clones and no singletons; the top ten hold 31%. The CDR3 covers 15 residues. Germline CDR1 is NNHNN and CDR2 is SYGAGS (reference sequence). V dropped 0 bases and J dropped 4; count of bases not matched to a gene: 2. A sort of pooled cutaneous lymph node cells used CD4, CD8alpha, NKG2D, NKG2ACE and other stains. Specimen: CD8+ T cells sorted from a lymph node. This TCR derives from a C3H/HeJ mouse with alopecia areata. Mice of this strain are of MHC haplotype H2-k. This sequence joins TRBV13-2 and TRBJ1-1; 11 bases line up with TRBD1. CDR3 DNA (partial): TGTGCCAGCGGTGATGCGGGGACAGGGGGCACA. As protein: CASGDAGTGGT. The full-length CDR3 reads as CASGDAGTGGTEVFF.